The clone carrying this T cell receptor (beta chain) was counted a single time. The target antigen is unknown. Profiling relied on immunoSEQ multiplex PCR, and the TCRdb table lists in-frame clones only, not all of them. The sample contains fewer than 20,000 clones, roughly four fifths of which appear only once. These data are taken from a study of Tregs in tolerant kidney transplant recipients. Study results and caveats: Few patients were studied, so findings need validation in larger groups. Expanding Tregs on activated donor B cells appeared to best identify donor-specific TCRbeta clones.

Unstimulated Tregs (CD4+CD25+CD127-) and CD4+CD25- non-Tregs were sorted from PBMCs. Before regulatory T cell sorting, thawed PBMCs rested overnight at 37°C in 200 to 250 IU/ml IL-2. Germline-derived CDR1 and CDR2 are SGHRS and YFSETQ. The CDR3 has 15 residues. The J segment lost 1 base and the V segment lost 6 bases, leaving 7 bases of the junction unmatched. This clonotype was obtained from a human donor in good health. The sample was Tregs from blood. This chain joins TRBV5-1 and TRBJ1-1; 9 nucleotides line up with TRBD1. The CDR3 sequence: CASKRSTGGNTEAFF. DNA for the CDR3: TGCGCCAGCAAACGGTCGACAGGGGGGAACACTGAAGCTTTCTTT.